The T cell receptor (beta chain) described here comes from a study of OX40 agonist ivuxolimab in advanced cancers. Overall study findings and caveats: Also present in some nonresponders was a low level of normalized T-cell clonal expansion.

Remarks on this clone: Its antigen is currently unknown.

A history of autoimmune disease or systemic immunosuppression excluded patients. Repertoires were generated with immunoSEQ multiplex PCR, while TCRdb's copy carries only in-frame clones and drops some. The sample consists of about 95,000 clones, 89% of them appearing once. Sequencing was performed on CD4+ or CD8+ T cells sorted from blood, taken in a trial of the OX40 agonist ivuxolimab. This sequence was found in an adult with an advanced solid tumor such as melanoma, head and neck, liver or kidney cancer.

CDR3 amino acids: CASSEYPGTIYF. The CDR3 coding sequence is TGTGCCAGCAGTGAATACCCCGGCACCATATATTTT. The chain is built from TRBV25-1 and TRBJ1-3; no definite D call. V was clipped by 0 bases and J by 9 bases, with 6 bases between them. The length of the CDR3 is 12 residues. The germline V gene has CDR1 MGHDK and CDR2 SYGVNS. The variable domain in full, with the rest retrieved from reference TRBV25-1 and TRBJ1-3, is EADIYQTPRYLVIGTGKKITLECSQTMGHDKMYWYQQDPGMELHLIHYSYGVNSTEKGDLSSESTVSRIRTEHFPLTLESARPSHTSQYLCASSEYPGTIYFGEGSWLTVV.